Included here is one T cell receptor (beta chain) sequence, with context. Its target is unknown. At one boundary the junction diverges from the germline segment, which might be a read error. Germline V gene lookup returns CDR1 DFQATT and CDR2 SNEGSKA (reference sequence). The CDR3 contains 13 residues. This entry belongs to a study of blood T cells in healthy people across ages. About the study: About one barcoded beta molecule per two T cells was captured by template switching. Study-wide results and caveats: As naive T cell percentage varied, TCR beta diversity correlated strongly with it.

For the second PCR, which ran for about 6 to 11 cycles, a sample-barcoded 5' primer and a J-beta primer mix were used. TCRdb ran MiXCR on the 5' RACE reads and lists one entry per CDR3 protein. The sample contains around 940,000 distinct CDR3 sequences, roughly half of which appear only once. Healthy Caucasian individuals from Russia aged roughly 6 to 90 were enrolled as donors. This receptor was obtained from a woman aged 55-69 years in good health. Sample: blood. The chain links TRBV20-1 to TRBJ2-3; D may be TRBD1 or TRBD2 (6 bases each). The CDR3: CSTRGGGPDTQYF. The DNA for the CDR3 is TGCAGTACTAGAGGTGGGGGGCCAGATACGCAGTATTTT.